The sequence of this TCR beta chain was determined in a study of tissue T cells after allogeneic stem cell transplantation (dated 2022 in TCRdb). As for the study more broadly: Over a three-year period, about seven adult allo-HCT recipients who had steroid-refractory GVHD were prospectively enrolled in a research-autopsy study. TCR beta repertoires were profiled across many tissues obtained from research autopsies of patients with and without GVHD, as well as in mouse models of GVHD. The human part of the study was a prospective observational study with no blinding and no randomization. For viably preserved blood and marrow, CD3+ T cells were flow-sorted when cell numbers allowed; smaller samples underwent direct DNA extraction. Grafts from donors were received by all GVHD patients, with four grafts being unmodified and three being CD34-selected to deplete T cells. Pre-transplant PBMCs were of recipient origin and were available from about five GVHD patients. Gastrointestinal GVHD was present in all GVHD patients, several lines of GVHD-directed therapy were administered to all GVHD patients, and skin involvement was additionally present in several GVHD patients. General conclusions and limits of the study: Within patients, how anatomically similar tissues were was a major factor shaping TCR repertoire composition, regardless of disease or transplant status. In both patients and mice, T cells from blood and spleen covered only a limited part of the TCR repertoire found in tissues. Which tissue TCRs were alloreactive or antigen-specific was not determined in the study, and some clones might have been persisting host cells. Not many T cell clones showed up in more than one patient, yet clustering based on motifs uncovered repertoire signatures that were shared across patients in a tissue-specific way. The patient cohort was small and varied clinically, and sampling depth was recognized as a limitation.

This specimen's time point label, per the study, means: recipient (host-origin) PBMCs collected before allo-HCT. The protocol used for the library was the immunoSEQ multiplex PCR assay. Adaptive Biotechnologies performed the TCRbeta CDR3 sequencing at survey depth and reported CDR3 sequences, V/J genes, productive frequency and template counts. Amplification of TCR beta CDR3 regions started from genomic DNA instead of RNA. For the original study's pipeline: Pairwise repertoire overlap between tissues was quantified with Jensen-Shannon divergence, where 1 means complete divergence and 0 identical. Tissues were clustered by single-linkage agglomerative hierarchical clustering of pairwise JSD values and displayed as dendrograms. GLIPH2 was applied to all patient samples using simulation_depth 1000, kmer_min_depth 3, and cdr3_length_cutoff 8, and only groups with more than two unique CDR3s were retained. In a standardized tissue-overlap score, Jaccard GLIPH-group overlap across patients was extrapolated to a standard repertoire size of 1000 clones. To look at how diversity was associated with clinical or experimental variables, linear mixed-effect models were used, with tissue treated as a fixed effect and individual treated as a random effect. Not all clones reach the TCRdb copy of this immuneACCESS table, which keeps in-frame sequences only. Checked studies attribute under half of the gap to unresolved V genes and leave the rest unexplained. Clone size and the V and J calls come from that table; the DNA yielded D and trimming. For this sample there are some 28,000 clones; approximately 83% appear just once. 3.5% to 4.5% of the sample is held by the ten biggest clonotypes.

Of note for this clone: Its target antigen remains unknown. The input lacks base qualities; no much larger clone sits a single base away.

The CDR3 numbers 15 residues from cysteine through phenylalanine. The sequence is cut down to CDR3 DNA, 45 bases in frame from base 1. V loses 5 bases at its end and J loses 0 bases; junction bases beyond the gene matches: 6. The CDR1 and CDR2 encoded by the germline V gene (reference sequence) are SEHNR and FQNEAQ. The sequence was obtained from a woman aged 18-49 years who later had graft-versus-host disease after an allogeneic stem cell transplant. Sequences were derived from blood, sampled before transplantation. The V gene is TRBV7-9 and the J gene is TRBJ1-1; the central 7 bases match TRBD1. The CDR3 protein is CASSATGTVNTEAFF. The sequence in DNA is TGTGCCAGCAGCGCTACCGGGACAGTGAACACTGAAGCTTTCTTT.